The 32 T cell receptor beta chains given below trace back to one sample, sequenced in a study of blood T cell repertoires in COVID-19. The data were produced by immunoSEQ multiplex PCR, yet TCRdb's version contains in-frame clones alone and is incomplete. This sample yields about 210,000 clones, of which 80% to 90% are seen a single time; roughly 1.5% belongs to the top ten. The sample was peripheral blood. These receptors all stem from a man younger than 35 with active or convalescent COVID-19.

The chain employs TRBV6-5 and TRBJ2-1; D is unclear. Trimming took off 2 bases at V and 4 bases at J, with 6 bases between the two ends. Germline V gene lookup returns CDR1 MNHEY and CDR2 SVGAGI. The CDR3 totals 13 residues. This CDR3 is CASSYGPYNEQFF. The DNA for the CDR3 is TGTGCCAGCAGTTACGGGCCGTACAATGAGCAGTTCTTC.

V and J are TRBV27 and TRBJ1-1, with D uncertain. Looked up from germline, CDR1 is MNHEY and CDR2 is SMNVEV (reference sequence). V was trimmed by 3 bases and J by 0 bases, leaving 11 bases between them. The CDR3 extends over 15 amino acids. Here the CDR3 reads CASSFGSGLNTEAFF. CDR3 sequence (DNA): TGTGCCAGCAGTTTCGGGAGTGGGCTGAACACTGAAGCTTTCTTT.

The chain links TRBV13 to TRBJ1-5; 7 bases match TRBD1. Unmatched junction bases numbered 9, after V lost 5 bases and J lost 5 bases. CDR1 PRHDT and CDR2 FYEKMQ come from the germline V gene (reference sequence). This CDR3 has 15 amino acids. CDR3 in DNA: TGTGCCAGCAGCCGGGGGACAGCCCTTGATCAGCCCCAGCATTTT. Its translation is CASSRGTALDQPQHF.

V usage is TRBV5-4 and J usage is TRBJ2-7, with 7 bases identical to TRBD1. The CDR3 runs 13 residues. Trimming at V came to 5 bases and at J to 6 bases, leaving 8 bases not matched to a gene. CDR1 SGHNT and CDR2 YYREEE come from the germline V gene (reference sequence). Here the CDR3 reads CASRRDRAGEQYF. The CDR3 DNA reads TGTGCCAGCAGGCGAGACAGGGCGGGCGAGCAGTACTTC.

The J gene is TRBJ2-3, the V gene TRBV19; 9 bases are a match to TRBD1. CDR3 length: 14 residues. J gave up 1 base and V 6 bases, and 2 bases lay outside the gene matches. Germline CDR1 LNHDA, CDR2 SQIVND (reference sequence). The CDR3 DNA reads TGTGCCAGTAGGGACAGGGGTCGCACAGATACGCAGTATTTT. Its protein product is CASRDRGRTDTQYF.

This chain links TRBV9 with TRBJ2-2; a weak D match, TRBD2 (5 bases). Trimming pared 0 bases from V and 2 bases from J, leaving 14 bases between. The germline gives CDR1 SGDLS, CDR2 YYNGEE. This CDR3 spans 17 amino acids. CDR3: CASSVDPIGSNTGELFF. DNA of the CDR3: TGTGCCAGCAGCGTAGACCCGATAGGGAGTAACACCGGGGAGCTGTTTTTT.

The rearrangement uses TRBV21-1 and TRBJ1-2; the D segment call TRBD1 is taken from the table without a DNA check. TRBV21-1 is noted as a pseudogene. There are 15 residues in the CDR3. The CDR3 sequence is CASSNRDRGVWGYTF. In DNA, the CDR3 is TGTGCCAGCAGCAACCGGGACAGGGGAGTTTGGGGCTACACCTTC.

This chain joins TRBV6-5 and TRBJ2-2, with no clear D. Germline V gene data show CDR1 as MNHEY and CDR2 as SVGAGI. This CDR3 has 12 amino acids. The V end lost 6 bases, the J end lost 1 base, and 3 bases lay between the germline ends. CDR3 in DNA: TGTGCCAGCAGCAGGAACACCGGGGAGCTGTTTTTT. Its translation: CASSRNTGELFF.

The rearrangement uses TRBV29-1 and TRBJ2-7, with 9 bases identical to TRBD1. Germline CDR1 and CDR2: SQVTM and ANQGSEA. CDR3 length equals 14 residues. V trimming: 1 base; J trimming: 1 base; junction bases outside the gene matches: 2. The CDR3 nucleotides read TGCAGCGTTGAAGGTGGGACAGGGTCCTACGAGCAGTACTTC. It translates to CSVEGGTGSYEQYF.

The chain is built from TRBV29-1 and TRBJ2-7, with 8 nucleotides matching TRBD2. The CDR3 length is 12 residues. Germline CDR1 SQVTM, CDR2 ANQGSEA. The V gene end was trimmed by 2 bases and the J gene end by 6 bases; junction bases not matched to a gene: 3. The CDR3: CSVERAGGEQYF. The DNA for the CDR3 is TGCAGCGTTGAACGGGCGGGAGGCGAGCAGTACTTC.

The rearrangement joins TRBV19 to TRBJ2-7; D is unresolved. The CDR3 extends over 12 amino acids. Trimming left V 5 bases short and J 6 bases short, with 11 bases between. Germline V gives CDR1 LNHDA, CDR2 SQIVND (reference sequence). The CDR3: CASSHTEREQYF. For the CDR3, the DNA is TGTGCCAGTAGTCACACTGAGCGCGAGCAGTACTTC. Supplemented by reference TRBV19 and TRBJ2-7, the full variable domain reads DGGITQSPKYLFRKEGQNVTLSCEQNLNHDAMYWYRQDPGQGLRLIYYSQIVNDFQKGDIAEGYSVSREKKESFPLTVTSAQKNPTAFYLCASSHTEREQYFGPGTRLTVT.

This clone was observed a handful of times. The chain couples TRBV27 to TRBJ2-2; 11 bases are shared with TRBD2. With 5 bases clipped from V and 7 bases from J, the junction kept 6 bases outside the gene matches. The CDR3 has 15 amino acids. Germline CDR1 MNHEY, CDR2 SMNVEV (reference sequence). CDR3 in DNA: TGTGCCAGCAGTCCGCTAGCGGGAGGATACGGGGAGCTGTTTTTT. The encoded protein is CASSPLAGGYGELFF.

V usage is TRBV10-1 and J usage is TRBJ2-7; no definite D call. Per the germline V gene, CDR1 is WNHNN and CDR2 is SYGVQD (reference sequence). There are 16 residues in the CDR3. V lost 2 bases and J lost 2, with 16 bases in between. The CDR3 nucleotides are TGCGCCAGCAGTGAGGGCCTTCTCCTGCCCCCCTACGAGCAGTACTTC. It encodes CASSEGLLLPPYEQYF.

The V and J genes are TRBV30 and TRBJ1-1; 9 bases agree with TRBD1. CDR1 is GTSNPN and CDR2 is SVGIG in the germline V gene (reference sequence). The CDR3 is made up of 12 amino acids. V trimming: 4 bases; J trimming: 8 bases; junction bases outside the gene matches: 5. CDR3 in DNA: TGTGCCTGGACTACAGGGGGCTGGGAAGCTTTCTTT. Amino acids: CAWTTGGWEAFF. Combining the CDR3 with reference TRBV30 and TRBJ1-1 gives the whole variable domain SQTIHQWPATLVQPVGSPLSLECTVEGTSNPNLYWYRQAAGRGLQLLFYSVGIGQISSEVPQNLSASRPQDRQFILSSKKLLLSDSGFYLCAWTTGGWEAFFGQGTRLTVV.

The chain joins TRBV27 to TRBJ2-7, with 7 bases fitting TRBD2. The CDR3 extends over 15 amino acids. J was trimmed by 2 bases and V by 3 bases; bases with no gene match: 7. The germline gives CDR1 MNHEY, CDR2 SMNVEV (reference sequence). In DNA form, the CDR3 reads TGTGCCAGCAGTTTTACGGCGGGACTACCCTACGAGCAGTACTTC. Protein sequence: CASSFTAGLPYEQYF.

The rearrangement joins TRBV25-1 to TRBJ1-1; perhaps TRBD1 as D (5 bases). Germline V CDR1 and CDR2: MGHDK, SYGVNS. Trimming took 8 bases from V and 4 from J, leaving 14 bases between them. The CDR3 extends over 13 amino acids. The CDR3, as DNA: TGTGCCAGCGGATTCACGGGGGGCACTGAAGCTTTCTTT. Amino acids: CASGFTGGTEAFF.

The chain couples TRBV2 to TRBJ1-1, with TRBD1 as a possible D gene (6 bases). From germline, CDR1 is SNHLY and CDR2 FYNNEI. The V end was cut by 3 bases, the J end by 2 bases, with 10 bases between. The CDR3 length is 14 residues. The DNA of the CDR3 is TGTGCCAGCAGTGACGCCAGGGGAAACACTGAAGCTTTCTTT. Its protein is CASSDARGNTEAFF.

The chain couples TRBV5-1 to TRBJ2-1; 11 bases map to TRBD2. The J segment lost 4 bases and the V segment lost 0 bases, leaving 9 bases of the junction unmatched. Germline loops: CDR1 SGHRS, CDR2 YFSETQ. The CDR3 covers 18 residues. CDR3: CASSLGLAGGRPYNEQFF. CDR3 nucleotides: TGCGCCAGCAGCTTGGGGTTAGCGGGAGGGCGTCCGTACAATGAGCAGTTCTTC. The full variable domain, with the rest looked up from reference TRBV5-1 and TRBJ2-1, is KAGVTQTPRYLIKTRGQQVTLSCSPISGHRSVSWYQQTPGQGLQFLFEYFSETQRNKGNFPGRFSGRQFSNSRSEMNVSTLELGDSALYLCASSLGLAGGRPYNEQFFGPGTRLTVL.

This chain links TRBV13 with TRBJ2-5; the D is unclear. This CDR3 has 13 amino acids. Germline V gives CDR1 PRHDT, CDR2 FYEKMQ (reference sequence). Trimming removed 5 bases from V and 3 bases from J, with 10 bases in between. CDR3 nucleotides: TGTGCCAGCAGCGAAACCGGAGAAGAGACCCAGTACTTC. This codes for CASSETGEETQYF.

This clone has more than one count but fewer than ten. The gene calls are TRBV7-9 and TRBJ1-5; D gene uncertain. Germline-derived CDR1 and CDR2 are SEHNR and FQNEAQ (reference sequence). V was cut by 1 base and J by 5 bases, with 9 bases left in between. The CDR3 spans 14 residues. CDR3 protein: CASSLGSQDQPQHF. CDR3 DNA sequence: TGTGCCAGCAGCTTAGGATCTCAGGATCAGCCCCAGCATTTT.

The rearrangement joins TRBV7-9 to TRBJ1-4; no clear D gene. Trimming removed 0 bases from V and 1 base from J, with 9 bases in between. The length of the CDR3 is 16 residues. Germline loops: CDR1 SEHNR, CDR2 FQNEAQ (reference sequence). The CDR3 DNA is TGTGCCAGCAGCTTAGCGGGAGAGGGAACTAATGAAAAACTGTTTTTT. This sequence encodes CASSLAGEGTNEKLFF.

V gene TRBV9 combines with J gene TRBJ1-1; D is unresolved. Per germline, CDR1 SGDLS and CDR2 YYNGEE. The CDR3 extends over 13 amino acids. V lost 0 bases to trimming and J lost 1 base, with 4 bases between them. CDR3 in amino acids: CASSVDTNTEAFF. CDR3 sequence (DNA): TGTGCCAGCAGCGTAGACACGAACACTGAAGCTTTCTTT.

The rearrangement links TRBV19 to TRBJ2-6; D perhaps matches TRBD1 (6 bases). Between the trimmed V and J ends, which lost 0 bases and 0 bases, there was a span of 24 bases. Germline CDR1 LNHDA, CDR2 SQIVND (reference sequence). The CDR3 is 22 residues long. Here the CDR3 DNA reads TGTGCCAGTAGTATAGATCCATCAGGGGCGTTTACCCCTAACTCTGGGGCCAACGTCCTGACTTTC. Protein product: CASSIDPSGAFTPNSGANVLTF.

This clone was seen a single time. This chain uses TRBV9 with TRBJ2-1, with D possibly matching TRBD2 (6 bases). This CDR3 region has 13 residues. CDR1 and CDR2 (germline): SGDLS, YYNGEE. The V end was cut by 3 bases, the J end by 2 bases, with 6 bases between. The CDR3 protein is CASSAGAYNEQFF. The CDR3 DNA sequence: TGTGCCAGCAGCGCGGGGGCCTACAATGAGCAGTTCTTC.

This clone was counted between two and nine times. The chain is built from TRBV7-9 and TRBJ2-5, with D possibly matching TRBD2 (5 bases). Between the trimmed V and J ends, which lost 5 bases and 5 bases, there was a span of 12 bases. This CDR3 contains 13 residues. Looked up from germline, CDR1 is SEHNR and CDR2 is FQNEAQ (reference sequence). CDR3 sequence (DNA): TGTGCCAGCAGCCCAAGAGGGCCGGAGACCCAGTACTTC. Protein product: CASSPRGPETQYF. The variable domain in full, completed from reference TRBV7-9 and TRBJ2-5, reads DTGVSQNPRHKITKRGQNVTFRCDPISEHNRLYWYRQTLGQGPEFLTYFQNEAQLEKSRLLSDRFSAERPKGSFSTLEIQRTEQGDSAMYLCASSPRGPETQYFGPGTRLLVL.

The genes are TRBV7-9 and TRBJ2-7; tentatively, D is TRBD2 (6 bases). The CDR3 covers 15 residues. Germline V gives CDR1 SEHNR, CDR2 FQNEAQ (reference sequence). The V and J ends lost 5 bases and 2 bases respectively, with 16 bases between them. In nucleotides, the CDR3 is TGTGCCAGCAGCAACCGGGACTCAACCCCCTACGAGCAGTACTTC. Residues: CASSNRDSTPYEQYF.

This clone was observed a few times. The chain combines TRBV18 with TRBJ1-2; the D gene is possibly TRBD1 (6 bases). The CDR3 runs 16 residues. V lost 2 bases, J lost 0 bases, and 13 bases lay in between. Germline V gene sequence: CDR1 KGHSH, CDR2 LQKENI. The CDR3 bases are TGTGCCAGCTCACCATCTGGACAGAGAACTAACTATGGCTACACCTTC. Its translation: CASSPSGQRTNYGYTF.

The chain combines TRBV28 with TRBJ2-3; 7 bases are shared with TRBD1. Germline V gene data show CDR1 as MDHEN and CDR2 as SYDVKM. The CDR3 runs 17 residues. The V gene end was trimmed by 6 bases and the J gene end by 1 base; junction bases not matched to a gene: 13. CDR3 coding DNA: TGTGCCAGCAGCCTCCCCTCGGGGCAGGGGGGCACAGATACGCAGTATTTT. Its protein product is CASSLPSGQGGTDTQYF.

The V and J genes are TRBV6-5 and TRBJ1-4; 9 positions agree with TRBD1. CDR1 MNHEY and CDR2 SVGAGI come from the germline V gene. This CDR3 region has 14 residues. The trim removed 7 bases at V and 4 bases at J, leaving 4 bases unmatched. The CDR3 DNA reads TGTGCCAGCACCTTGACAGGGGGTAATGAAAAACTGTTTTTT. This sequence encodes CASTLTGGNEKLFF.

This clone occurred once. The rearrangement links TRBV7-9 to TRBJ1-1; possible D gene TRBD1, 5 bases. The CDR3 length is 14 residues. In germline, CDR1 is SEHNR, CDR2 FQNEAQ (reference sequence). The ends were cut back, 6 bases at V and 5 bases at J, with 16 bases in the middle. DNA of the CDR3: TGTGCCAGCAGGGAAAACCTAGGGGCAACTGAAGCTTTCTTT. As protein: CASRENLGATEAFF.

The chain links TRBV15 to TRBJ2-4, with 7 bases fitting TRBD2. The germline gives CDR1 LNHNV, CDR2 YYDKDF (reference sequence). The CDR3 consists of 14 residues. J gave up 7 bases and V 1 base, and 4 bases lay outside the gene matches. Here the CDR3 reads CATSRGREGNIQYF. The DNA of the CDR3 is TGTGCCACCAGCAGAGGGAGGGAGGGCAACATTCAGTACTTC.

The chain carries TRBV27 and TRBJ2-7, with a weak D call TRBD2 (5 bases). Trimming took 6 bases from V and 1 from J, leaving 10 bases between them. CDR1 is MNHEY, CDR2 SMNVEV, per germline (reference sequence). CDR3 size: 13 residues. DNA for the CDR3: TGTGCCAGCAGCCTCACGGGGTCCTACGAGCAGTACTTC. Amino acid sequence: CASSLTGSYEQYF.